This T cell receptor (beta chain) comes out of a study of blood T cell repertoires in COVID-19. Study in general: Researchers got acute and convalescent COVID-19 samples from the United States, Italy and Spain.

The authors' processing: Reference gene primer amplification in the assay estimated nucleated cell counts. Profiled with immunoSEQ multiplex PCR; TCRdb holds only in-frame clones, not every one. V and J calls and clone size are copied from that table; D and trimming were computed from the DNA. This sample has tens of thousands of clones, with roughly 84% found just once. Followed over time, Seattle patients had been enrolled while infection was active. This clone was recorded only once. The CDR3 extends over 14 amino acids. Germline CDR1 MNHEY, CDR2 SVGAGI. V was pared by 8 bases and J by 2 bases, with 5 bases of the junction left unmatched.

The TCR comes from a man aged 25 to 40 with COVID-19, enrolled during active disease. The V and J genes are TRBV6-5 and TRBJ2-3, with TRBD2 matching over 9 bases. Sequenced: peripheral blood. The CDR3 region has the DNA TGTGCCAGCGAGACTAGCGGAATCACAGATACGCAGTATTTT. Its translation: CASETSGITDTQYF.